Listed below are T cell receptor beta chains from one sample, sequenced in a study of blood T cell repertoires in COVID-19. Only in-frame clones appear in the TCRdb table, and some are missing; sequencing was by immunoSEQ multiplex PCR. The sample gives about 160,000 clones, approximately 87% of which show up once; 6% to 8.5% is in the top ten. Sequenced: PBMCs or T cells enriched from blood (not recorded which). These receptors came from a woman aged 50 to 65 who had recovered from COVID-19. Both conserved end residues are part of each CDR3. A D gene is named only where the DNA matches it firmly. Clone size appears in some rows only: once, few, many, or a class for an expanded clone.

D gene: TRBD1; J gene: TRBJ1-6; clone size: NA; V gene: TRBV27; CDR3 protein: CASSYDRGSPLHF; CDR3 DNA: TGTGCCAGCAGTTACGACAGGGGTTCACCCCTCCACTTT
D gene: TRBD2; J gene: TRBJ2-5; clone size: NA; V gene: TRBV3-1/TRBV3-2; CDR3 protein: CASSQDLRLAGGPEETQYF; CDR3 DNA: TGTGCCAGCAGCCAAGATCTTCGACTAGCGGGGGGCCCAGAAGAGACCCAGTACTTC
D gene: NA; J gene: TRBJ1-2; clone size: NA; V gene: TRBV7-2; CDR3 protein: CASSVYSGGYTF; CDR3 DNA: TGTGCCAGCAGCGTATACAGCGGTGGCTACACCTTC
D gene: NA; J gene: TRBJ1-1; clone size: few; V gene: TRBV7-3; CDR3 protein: CASSLLRETEAFF; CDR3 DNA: TGTGCCAGCAGCTTACTCCGGGAGACTGAAGCTTTCTTT
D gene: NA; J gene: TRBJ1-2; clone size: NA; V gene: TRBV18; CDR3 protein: CASSPPTTLSSNYGYTF; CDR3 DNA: TGTGCCAGCTCACCACCGACAACCCTATCCTCCAACTATGGCTACACCTTC
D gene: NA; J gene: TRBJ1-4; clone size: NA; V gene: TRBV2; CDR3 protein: CASNWASAGDEKLFF; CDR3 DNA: TGTGCCAGCAATTGGGCCTCCGCGGGGGATGAAAAACTGTTTTTT
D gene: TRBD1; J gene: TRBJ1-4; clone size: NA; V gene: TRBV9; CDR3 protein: CASSPRQGLTNEKLFF; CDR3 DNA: TGTGCCAGCAGCCCTAGACAGGGCTTAACTAATGAAAAACTGTTTTTT
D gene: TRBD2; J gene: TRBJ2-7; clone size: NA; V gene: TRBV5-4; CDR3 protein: CASSAGTNYEQYF; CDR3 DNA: TGTGCCAGCAGTGCTGGGACTAACTACGAGCAGTACTTC
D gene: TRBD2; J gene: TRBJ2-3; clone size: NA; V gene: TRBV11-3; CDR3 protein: CASSHGLAGDVDTQYF; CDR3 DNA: TGTGCCAGCAGCCACGGACTAGCGGGGGATGTAGATACGCAGTATTTT
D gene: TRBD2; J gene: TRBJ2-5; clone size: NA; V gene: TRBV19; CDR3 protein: CASSIELAGYQETQYF; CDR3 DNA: TGTGCCAGTAGTATAGAATTAGCGGGGTACCAAGAGACCCAGTACTTC
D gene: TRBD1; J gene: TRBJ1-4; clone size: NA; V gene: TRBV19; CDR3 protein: CASNQGAKGEKLFF; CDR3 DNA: TGTGCCAGTAACCAGGGGGCGAAGGGTGAAAAACTGTTTTTT
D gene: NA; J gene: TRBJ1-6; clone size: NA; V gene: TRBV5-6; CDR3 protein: CASSLLSQPLHF; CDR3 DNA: TGTGCCAGCAGCTTGTTGTCTCAGCCCCTCCACTTT
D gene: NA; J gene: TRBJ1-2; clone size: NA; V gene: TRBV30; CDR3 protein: CAWSVLGNYGYTF; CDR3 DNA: TGTGCCTGGAGTGTACTAGGCAACTATGGCTACACCTTC
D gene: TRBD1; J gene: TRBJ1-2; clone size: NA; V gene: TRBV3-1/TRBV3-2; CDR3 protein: CASSGRDRGWRGEGYTF; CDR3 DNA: TGTGCCAGCAGCGGCCGGGACAGGGGGTGGCGAGGCGAGGGCTACACCTTC
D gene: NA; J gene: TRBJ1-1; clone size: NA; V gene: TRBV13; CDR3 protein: CASSGRGVAEAFF; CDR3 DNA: TGTGCCAGCAGCGGTCGCGGGGTGGCTGAAGCTTTCTTT
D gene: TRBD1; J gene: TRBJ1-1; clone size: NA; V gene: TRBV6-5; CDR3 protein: CASSRPTGGNTEAFF; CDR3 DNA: TGTGCCAGCAGTCGACCGACAGGGGGGAACACTGAAGCTTTCTTT
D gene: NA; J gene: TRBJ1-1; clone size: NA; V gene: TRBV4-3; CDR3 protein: CASSQPDRREAFF; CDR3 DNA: TGCGCCAGCAGCCAACCCGACAGGAGAGAAGCTTTCTTT
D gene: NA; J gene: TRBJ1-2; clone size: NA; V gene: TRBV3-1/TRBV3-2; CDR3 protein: CASSQFLLGTPYGYTF; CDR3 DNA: TGTGCCAGCAGCCAATTCCTCCTGGGCACCCCTTATGGCTACACCTTC
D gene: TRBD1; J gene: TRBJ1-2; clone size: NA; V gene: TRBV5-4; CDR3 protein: CASSSRDRGGEPNYGYTF; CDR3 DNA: TGTGCCAGCAGCAGCCGGGACAGGGGAGGGGAGCCCAACTATGGCTACACCTTC
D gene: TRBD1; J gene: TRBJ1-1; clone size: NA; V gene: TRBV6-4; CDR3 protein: CASRGQGGNTEAFF; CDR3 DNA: TGTGCCAGCAGAGGACAGGGGGGGAACACTGAAGCTTTCTTT
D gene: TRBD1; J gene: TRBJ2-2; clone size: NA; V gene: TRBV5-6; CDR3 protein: CASSSTTGGNGELFF; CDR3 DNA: TGTGCCAGCAGCTCCACTACAGGGGGTAACGGGGAGCTGTTTTTT
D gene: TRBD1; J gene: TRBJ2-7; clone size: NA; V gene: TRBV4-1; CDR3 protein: CASSQERVGQGTLYEQYF; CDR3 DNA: TGCGCCAGCAGCCAAGAGAGGGTGGGACAGGGGACTTTGTACGAGCAGTACTTC
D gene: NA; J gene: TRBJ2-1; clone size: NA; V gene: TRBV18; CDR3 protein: CASSPLPGTSQYNEQFF; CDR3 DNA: TGTGCCAGCTCACCACTGCCTGGGACAAGCCAATACAATGAGCAGTTCTTC
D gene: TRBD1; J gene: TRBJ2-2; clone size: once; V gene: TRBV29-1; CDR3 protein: CTAGGHNTGELFF; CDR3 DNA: TGCACCGCAGGGGGCCATAACACCGGGGAGCTGTTTTTT
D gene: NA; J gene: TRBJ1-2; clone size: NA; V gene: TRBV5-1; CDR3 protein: CASSLGQRPSYYGYTF; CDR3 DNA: TGCGCCAGCAGCTTGGGACAGAGACCGTCGTACTATGGCTACACCTTC
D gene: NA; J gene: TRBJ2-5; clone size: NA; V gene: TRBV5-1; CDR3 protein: CASSLVPGGETQYF; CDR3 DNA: TGCGCCAGCAGCTTGGTCCCAGGGGGGGAGACCCAGTACTTC
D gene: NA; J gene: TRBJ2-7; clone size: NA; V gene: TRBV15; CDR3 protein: CATSRELGVRPGEQYF; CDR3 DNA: TGTGCCACCAGCAGAGAGTTAGGGGTACGCCCCGGCGAGCAGTACTTC
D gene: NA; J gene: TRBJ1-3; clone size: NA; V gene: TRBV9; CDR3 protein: CASSVSDGTGNTIYF; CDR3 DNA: TGTGCCAGCAGCGTTTCGGACGGGACTGGAAACACCATATATTTT
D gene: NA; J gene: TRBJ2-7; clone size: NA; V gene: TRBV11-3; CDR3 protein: CASSLDGAGSSYEQYF; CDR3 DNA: TGTGCCAGCAGCTTAGATGGGGCGGGGAGCTCCTACGAGCAGTACTTC
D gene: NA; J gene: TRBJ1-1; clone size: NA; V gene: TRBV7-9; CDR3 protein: CASTAVGGVGNTEAFF; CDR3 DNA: TGTGCCAGCACCGCAGTCGGGGGAGTGGGGAACACTGAAGCTTTCTTT
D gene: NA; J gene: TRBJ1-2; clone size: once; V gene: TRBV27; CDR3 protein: CASSFGGPEGYTF; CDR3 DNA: TGTGCCAGCAGTTTCGGGGGGCCGGAAGGCTACACCTTC
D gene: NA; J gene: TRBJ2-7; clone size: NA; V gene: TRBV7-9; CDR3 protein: CASSPHTYEQYF; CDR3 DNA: TGTGCCAGCAGCCCCCACACCTACGAGCAGTACTTC
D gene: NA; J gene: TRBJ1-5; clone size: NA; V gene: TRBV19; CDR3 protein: CASSTFGTRSNQPQHF; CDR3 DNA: TGTGCCAGTAGTACCTTCGGGACTCGTAGCAATCAGCCCCAGCATTTT
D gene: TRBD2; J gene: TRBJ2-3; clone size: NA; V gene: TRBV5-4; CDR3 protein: CASSLAGLAVTDTQYF; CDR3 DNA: TGTGCCAGCAGCTTGGCGGGACTAGCGGTTACAGATACGCAGTATTTT
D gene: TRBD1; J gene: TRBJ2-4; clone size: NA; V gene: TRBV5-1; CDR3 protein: CASSPSTGAAKNIQYF; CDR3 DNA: TGCGCCAGCAGCCCATCGACAGGGGCAGCCAAAAACATTCAGTACTTC
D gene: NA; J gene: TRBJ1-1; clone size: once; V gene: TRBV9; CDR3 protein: CASSLSGGMNTEAFF; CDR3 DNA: TGTGCCAGCAGTCTGTCGGGGGGGATGAACACTGAAGCTTTCTTT
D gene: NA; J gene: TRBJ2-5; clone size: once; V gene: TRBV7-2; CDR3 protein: CASSLDQYQETQYF; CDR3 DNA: TGTGCCAGCAGCTTAGACCAGTACCAAGAGACCCAGTACTTC
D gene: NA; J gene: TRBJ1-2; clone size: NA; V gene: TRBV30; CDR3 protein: CAWSVRGNYGYTF; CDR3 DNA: TGTGCCTGGAGTGTAAGAGGGAACTATGGCTACACCTTC
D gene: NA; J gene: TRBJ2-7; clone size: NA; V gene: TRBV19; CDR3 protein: CASSGLGEQYF; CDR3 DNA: TGTGCCAGTAGCGGACTGGGTGAGCAGTACTTC
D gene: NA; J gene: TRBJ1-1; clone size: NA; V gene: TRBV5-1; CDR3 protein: CASRKQTGSTEAFF; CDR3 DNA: TGCGCCAGCAGAAAACAGACGGGGAGTACTGAAGCTTTCTTT
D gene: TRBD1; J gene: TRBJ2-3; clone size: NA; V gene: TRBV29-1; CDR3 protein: CSGITGEGQYF; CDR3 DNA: TGCAGCGGAATAACAGGGGAAGGGCAGTATTTT
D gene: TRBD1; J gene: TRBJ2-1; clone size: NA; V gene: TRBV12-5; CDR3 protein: CASGLGRDRPFF; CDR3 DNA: TGTGCTAGTGGTTTGGGCCGGGACAGACCGTTCTTC
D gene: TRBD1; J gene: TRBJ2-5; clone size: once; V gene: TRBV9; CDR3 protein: CASSQITGGAETQYF; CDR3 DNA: TGTGCCAGCAGCCAGATTACAGGGGGCGCGGAGACCCAGTACTTC
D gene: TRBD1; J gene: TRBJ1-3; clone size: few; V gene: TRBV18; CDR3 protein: CASSQQGASVSGNTIYF; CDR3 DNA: TGTGCCAGCTCACAACAGGGGGCCTCAGTCTCTGGAAACACCATATATTTT
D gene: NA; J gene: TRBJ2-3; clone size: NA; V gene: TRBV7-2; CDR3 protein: CASSQEAGINTQYF; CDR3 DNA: TGTGCCAGCAGCCAAGAGGCAGGGATCAATACGCAGTATTTT
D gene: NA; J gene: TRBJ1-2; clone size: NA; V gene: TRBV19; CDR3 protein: CASQEAYGYTF; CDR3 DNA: TGTGCCAGTCAGGAAGCCTATGGCTACACCTTC